This T cell receptor beta chain was captured by sequencing in a study of T cell repertoires in cytomegalovirus infection. Study at large: From public TCR beta signatures came an indication of both CMV infection and matching HLA type.

TCRdb reanalysed the reads using MiXCR and keeps one entry per CDR3 protein. The sample has roughly 180,000 distinct CDR3 sequences, 17% seen once. This clonotype was seen a handful of times. What it binds is not known. Regarding the study as a whole: CMV-specific HLA-C-restricted TCR beta clonotypes dominated the ex vivo response.

The sequence was obtained from a human donor in good health (CMV status not recorded). Some clones in this sample may be carry-over from other donors' samples. Sequencing was performed on CD8+ T cells from PBMCs.

The CDR3 reads CASSFRTGPTYEQYF. CDR3 nucleotides: TGTGCCAGCAGCTTTCGGACAGGGCCAACCTACGAGCAGTACTTC. The chain links TRBV7-9 to TRBJ2-7, with 8 bases aligning to TRBD1. Trimming took 3 bases from V and 2 from J; bases not matched to a gene: 6. This CDR3 spans 15 amino acids. CDR1 and CDR2 from the germline V gene are SEHNR and FQNEAQ (reference sequence). The complete variable domain, with remaining parts taken from reference TRBV7-9 and TRBJ2-7, reads DTGVSQNPRHKITKRGQNVTFRCDPISEHNRLYWYRQTLGQGPEFLTYFQNEAQLEKSRLLSDRFSAERPKGSFSTLEIQRTEQGDSAMYLCASSFRTGPTYEQYFGPGTRLTVT.